This entry describes one TCR beta chain. Under the authors' procedure: Reference gene primers were amplified, and this amplification served to estimate nucleated cell counts. Sequenced by immunoSEQ multiplex PCR; TCRdb stores in-frame clones only, minus some. The DNA gave D and trimming, while V, J and clone size come from that table. The data hold fewer than 250,000 clones, with approximately 86% observed a single time. The entry originates in a study of blood T cell repertoires in COVID-19. The wider study: Italy, Spain and the United States were the sources of the convalescent and acute COVID-19 samples. The analysed material was cDNA or gDNA that came from T cells, B-cell-depleted T cells, or PBMCs.

Trimming took 6 bases from V and 4 from J, leaving 13 bases between them. CDR1 MDHEN and CDR2 SYDVKM come from the germline V gene. The CDR3 sequence is 13 residues long. Sequencing was done on a sample of peripheral blood. The source of this sequence is a man aged 40-55 years with acute or convalescent COVID-19. The rearrangement links TRBV28 to TRBJ2-7, with unresolved D. The CDR3 reads CASSLQVTYEQYF. The CDR3 nucleotides are TGTGCCAGCAGCCTTCAAGTAACTTACGAGCAGTACTTC.